Listed below are T cell receptor beta chains from one sample, sequenced in a study of regulatory T cells in long-lasting Graves disease. MiXCR, applied by TCRdb to the multiplex PCR reads, yields one record per CDR3 protein. The table lists 350,000 to 450,000 distinct CDR3 sequences, roughly 24% of them singletons. Here the sequenced sample was peripheral blood mononuclear cells (PBMCs), taken when the disease was refractory, from a patient treated with antithyroid drugs. These receptor sequences come from a middle-aged woman with Graves disease. Each CDR3 is given with its conserved first and last residue. Each record gives: clone size, D gene, V gene, J gene, CDR3 DNA, CDR3 protein. D genes are given only for firm matches. Part of the rows lack a size; the others show once, few, many or a class for expanded clones.

clone_size: NA
d_call: TRBD2
v_call: TRBV28
j_call: TRBJ2-5
cdr3_nt: TGTGCCAGCAACCGTAGCGGGAAGGAGACCCAGTACTTC
cdr3_aa: CASNRSGKETQYF

clone_size: many
d_call: NA
v_call: TRBV2
j_call: TRBJ1-5
cdr3_nt: TGTGCCAGCAGTGAAGAAAGTTATAGCAATCAGCCCCAGCATTTT
cdr3_aa: CASSEESYSNQPQHF

clone_size: few
d_call: NA
v_call: TRBV19
j_call: TRBJ1-2
cdr3_nt: TGTGCCAGTAGTATTTACGAGGGCCCGAGGGGAGGCTACACCTTC
cdr3_aa: CASSIYEGPRGGYTF

clone_size: few
d_call: NA
v_call: TRBV6-2/TRBV6-3
j_call: TRBJ2-5
cdr3_nt: TGTGCCAGCAGTTACTCATCTTCCGGCCTTACTAGTCCCAAAGAGACCCAGTACTTC
cdr3_aa: CASSYSSSGLTSPKETQYF

clone_size: NA
d_call: NA
v_call: TRBV5-1
j_call: TRBJ2-2
cdr3_nt: TGCGCCAGCAGTAGGGACTTTCCCGGGGAGCTGTTTTTT
cdr3_aa: CASSRDFPGELFF

clone_size: NA
d_call: NA
v_call: TRBV28
j_call: TRBJ2-2
cdr3_nt: TGTGCCAGCAGTTTTGGGATCCGGGAGCTGTTTTTT
cdr3_aa: CASSFGIRELFF

clone_size: NA
d_call: NA
v_call: TRBV4-1
j_call: TRBJ2-5
cdr3_nt: TGCGCCAGCAGCCAGGGGAGACTAGGCGGGCAGACCCAGTACTTC
cdr3_aa: CASSQGRLGGQTQYF

clone_size: NA
d_call: TRBD2
v_call: TRBV2
j_call: TRBJ2-1
cdr3_nt: TGTGCCAGCAGCCCTTTGACGGGAGGAGCTTTATATGAACAGTTCTTC
cdr3_aa: CASSPLTGGALYEQFF

clone_size: many
d_call: TRBD1
v_call: TRBV6-2/TRBV6-3
j_call: TRBJ2-7
cdr3_nt: TGTGCCAGCAGTTCCCTCCGACAGGGCACCTACGAGCAGTACTTC
cdr3_aa: CASSSLRQGTYEQYF

clone_size: many
d_call: NA
v_call: TRBV15
j_call: TRBJ1-4
cdr3_nt: TGTGCCACCAGCAGGGCCTGGAGTGAAAAACTGTTTTTT
cdr3_aa: CATSRAWSEKLFF

clone_size: NA
d_call: NA
v_call: TRBV28
j_call: TRBJ2-1
cdr3_nt: TGTGCCAGCAGTTTCACAGGGCGGGACAATGAGCAGTTCTTC
cdr3_aa: CASSFTGRDNEQFF

clone_size: many
d_call: NA
v_call: TRBV28
j_call: TRBJ2-7
cdr3_nt: TGTGCCAGCAGCTCCACCGGGACTCCTCGATGGGAGCAGTACTTC
cdr3_aa: CASSSTGTPRWEQYF

clone_size: few
d_call: TRBD1
v_call: TRBV4-1
j_call: TRBJ1-1
cdr3_nt: TGCGCCAGCAAGGACCCGCGACAGGGGGCAACGGAGAACACTGAAGCTTTCTTT
cdr3_aa: CASKDPRQGATENTEAFF

clone_size: NA
d_call: TRBD1
v_call: TRBV14
j_call: TRBJ2-7
cdr3_nt: TGTGCCAGCAGCCAGGGGGGGACAGGGACCTACAATGAGCAGTACTTC
cdr3_aa: CASSQGGTGTYNEQYF

clone_size: few
d_call: NA
v_call: TRBV9
j_call: TRBJ1-5
cdr3_nt: TGTGCCAGCAGCGTAGCTGGGGGCAATCAGCCCCAGCATTTT
cdr3_aa: CASSVAGGNQPQHF

clone_size: many
d_call: NA
v_call: TRBV28
j_call: TRBJ1-5
cdr3_nt: TGTGCCAGCAGTCCCACGGTAGGCAATCAGCCCCAGCATTTT
cdr3_aa: CASSPTVGNQPQHF

clone_size: many
d_call: NA
v_call: TRBV28
j_call: TRBJ2-7
cdr3_nt: TGTGCCAGCAGCCCAGGGACTGCCACCTACGAGCAGTACTTC
cdr3_aa: CASSPGTATYEQYF

clone_size: many
d_call: NA
v_call: TRBV29-1
j_call: TRBJ1-1
cdr3_nt: TGCAGCGTTGTTCCGTCGGCTAAAGTAGCTTTCTTT
cdr3_aa: CSVVPSAKVAFF

clone_size: NA
d_call: NA
v_call: TRBV28
j_call: TRBJ1-5
cdr3_nt: TGTGCCAGCAGTTGGCAAGGGCAGCCCCAGCATTTT
cdr3_aa: CASSWQGQPQHF

clone_size: few
d_call: TRBD1
v_call: TRBV7-3
j_call: TRBJ2-2
cdr3_nt: TGTGCCAGCAGCCCGGGACAGGGCCACACCGGGGAGCTGTTTTTT
cdr3_aa: CASSPGQGHTGELFF

clone_size: many
d_call: TRBD1
v_call: TRBV28
j_call: TRBJ1-6
cdr3_nt: TGTGCCAGCACCGGGACAGTCAATTCACCCCTCCACTTT
cdr3_aa: CASTGTVNSPLHF

clone_size: few
d_call: TRBD2
v_call: TRBV28
j_call: TRBJ2-1
cdr3_nt: TGTGCCAGCAGTTCGAGCGGACTAGCCCACGATGAGCAGTTCTTC
cdr3_aa: CASSSSGLAHDEQFF

clone_size: NA
d_call: NA
v_call: TRBV7-8
j_call: TRBJ2-1
cdr3_nt: TGTGCCAGCAGCTTAGCTATCCATGAGCAGTTCTTC
cdr3_aa: CASSLAIHEQFF

clone_size: NA
d_call: NA
v_call: TRBV14
j_call: TRBJ1-1
cdr3_nt: TGTGCCAGCAGCCATGGGGGACCTGAAGCTTTCTTT
cdr3_aa: CASSHGGPEAFF

clone_size: NA
d_call: TRBD2
v_call: TRBV9
j_call: TRBJ2-5
cdr3_nt: TGTGCCAGCAACCCCCTCGGGACTAGCGGGGGGACCCAGTACTTC
cdr3_aa: CASNPLGTSGGTQYF

clone_size: many
d_call: TRBD1
v_call: TRBV28
j_call: TRBJ1-5
cdr3_nt: TGTGCCAGCAGTACCGGGACAGGTCATCAGCCCCAGCATTTT
cdr3_aa: CASSTGTGHQPQHF

clone_size: NA
d_call: TRBD1
v_call: TRBV5-1
j_call: TRBJ2-7
cdr3_nt: TGTGCCAGCAGCAGACAGGGGGCAAACTACGAGCAGTACTTC
cdr3_aa: CASSRQGANYEQYF

clone_size: many
d_call: TRBD2
v_call: TRBV20-1
j_call: TRBJ2-5
cdr3_nt: TGCAGTGCTAGAGATGTGCTAGCGGGGCCCGGGGAGACCCAGTACTTC
cdr3_aa: CSARDVLAGPGETQYF

clone_size: NA
d_call: TRBD1
v_call: TRBV6-5
j_call: TRBJ1-5
cdr3_nt: TGTGCCAGCAGTTACTTGGGACAGGGGCGATCCCTTAGCAATCAGCCCCAGCATTTT
cdr3_aa: CASSYLGQGRSLSNQPQHF

clone_size: many
d_call: TRBD1
v_call: TRBV27
j_call: TRBJ1-6
cdr3_nt: TGTGCCAGCAGTACAGGGGGAGTAGGGTCACCCCTCCACTTT
cdr3_aa: CASSTGGVGSPLHF

clone_size: few
d_call: TRBD1
v_call: TRBV19
j_call: TRBJ1-5
cdr3_nt: TGTGCCAGTAGTCAACAGGGGGGCAATCAGCCCCAGCATTTT
cdr3_aa: CASSQQGGNQPQHF